Each of the 15 T cell receptor beta chains below was sequenced from the same sample in a study of shared clonotypes between healthy human individuals. CD8 cells regarded as naive lacked CD45RO, were positively chosen for CCR7, and omitted terminally differentiated effector memory CD45RA+ cells. Repertoires were generated with immunoSEQ multiplex PCR, while TCRdb's copy carries only in-frame clones and drops some. The table shows over 2,000,000 clones, with 93% occurring only once. Sequencing was performed on naive CD8+ T cells from PBMCs. The source is a man between 18 and 35 years old in good health. Some clones in this sample may be carry-over from other donors' samples.

The chain is built from TRBV27 and TRBJ2-2; TRBD1 matches at 7 bases. The germline V gene has CDR1 MNHEY and CDR2 SMNVEV (reference sequence). V was clipped by 5 bases and J by 2 bases; unmatched bases: 8. The CDR3 consists of 16 residues. The CDR3 protein is CASSPLGTANTGELFF. The CDR3 region has the DNA TGTGCCAGCAGTCCCTTAGGGACAGCAAACACCGGGGAGCTGTTTTTT.

The chain couples TRBV15 to TRBJ2-5; TRBD2 agrees at 12 bases. Germline assignment: CDR1 LNHNV and CDR2 YYDKDF (reference sequence). Trimming removed 1 base from V and 3 bases from J; junction bases left unmatched: 0. The CDR3 runs to 15 residues. The chain's CDR3 is CATSRGTSGKETQYF. CDR3 coding DNA: TGTGCCACCAGCAGAGGGACTAGCGGGAAAGAGACCCAGTACTTC.

Only one count was recorded for this clone. The chain couples TRBV21-1 to TRBJ1-1; TRBD1 is the table's D call and was not checked against the DNA. TRBV21-1 corresponds to a pseudogene. This CDR3 spans 13 amino acids. DNA for the CDR3: TGTGCCAGCAGCAAGGACAGGCTAGCTGAAGCTTTCTTT. Amino acid sequence: CASSKDRLAEAFF.

The genes are TRBV7-2 and TRBJ1-5, with D maybe TRBD1 (5 bases). The CDR3 length is 15 residues. V was clipped by 0 bases and J by 6 bases, with 12 bases between them. CDR1 and CDR2 from the germline V gene are SGHTA and FQGNSA. The CDR3 bases are TGTGCCAGCAGCTTAGCCGGGGGAGGGGCTCAGCCCCAGCATTTT. Amino acids: CASSLAGGGAQPQHF.

The rearrangement joins TRBV11-2 to TRBJ2-7, with 8 bases lining up with TRBD2. CDR3 length: 16 amino acids. The germline V gene has CDR1 SGHAT and CDR2 FQNNGV. The V and J ends lost 5 bases and 4 bases, in that order; junction bases with no gene match: 13. Here the CDR3 DNA reads TGTGCCAGCAGCCTGTGGGGGCGGGAGGCTTCGTACGAGCAGTACTTC. Protein sequence: CASSLWGREASYEQYF. Full variable domain (remainder filled in from reference TRBV11-2 and TRBJ2-7): EAGVAQSPRYKIIEKRQSVAFWCNPISGHATLYWYQQILGQGPKLLIQFQNNGVVDDSQLPKDRFSAERLKGVDSTLKIQPAKLEDSAVYLCASSLWGREASYEQYFGPGTRLTVT.

The rearrangement uses TRBV5-6 and TRBJ2-7; TRBD2 agrees at 8 bases. This CDR3 comprises 16 residues. Losses at the gene ends were 4 bases for V and 5 bases for J; bases not matched to a gene: 14. Germline V gene sequence: CDR1 SGHDT, CDR2 YYEEEE. Here the CDR3 reads CASSERAGVRVDEQYF. CDR3 coding DNA: TGTGCCAGCAGCGAGCGAGCGGGAGTTAGAGTCGACGAGCAGTACTTC.

The chain's CDR3 is CASSLPRPYEQYF. The DNA of the CDR3 is TGCGCCAGCAGCTTACCTCGTCCCTACGAGCAGTACTTC. J is TRBJ2-7 and V is TRBV5-1; D is uncertain. In germline, CDR1 is SGHRS, CDR2 YFSETQ. Trimming took off 2 bases at V and 2 bases at J, with 8 bases between the two ends. The CDR3 sequence is 13 residues long.

This clone was detected once. This chain joins TRBV10-3 and TRBJ2-1, with D possibly TRBD2 on 5 matching bases. The CDR3 totals 13 residues. The ends were cut back, 8 bases at V and 5 bases at J, with 13 bases in the middle. Germline V lookup: CDR1 ENHRY, CDR2 SYGVKD. The CDR3 DNA reads as TGTGCCATCCTCCGCGAGGGCGACAATGAGCAGTTCTTC. The encoded protein is CAILREGDNEQFF.

V usage is TRBV11-2 and J usage is TRBJ2-5, with D possibly being TRBD1 or TRBD2 (5 bases each). The ends were cut back, 4 bases at V and 5 bases at J, with 17 bases in the middle. The CDR3 extends over 15 amino acids. Germline-derived CDR1 and CDR2 are SGHAT and FQNNGV. CDR3 in amino acids: CASSSGTISDETQYF. Here the CDR3 DNA reads TGTGCCAGCAGCTCAGGGACCATCTCGGATGAGACCCAGTACTTC.

This chain's CDR3 is CASENRDPYRGNTEAFF. The CDR3 nucleotides read TGTGCCAGCGAAAACCGGGACCCCTACCGAGGGAACACTGAAGCTTTCTTT. The J gene is TRBJ1-1, the V gene TRBV28, with D perhaps matching TRBD1 (5 bases). The CDR3 consists of 17 residues. CDR1 is MDHEN and CDR2 is SYDVKM in the germline V gene. The V end was cut by 8 bases, the J end by 1 base, with 23 bases between.

The chain recombines TRBV9 with TRBJ2-7; 8 bases agree with TRBD2. This CDR3 is built from 15 residues. Germline V CDR1 and CDR2: SGDLS, YYNGEE. Trimming removed 0 bases from V and 3 bases from J; junction bases left unmatched: 5. The CDR3 DNA reads TGTGCCAGCAGCGTAGTTCCGGGAGGGCGCTACGAGCAGTACTTC. Its translation is CASSVVPGGRYEQYF.

V is TRBV11-2 and J is TRBJ1-3; no reliable D call. CDR1 is SGHAT and CDR2 is FQNNGV in the germline V gene. CDR3 length equals 16 residues. The ends were cut back, 4 bases at V and 2 bases at J, with 15 bases in the middle. This chain's CDR3 is CASSSNRGFPGNTIYF. The DNA for the CDR3 is TGTGCCAGCAGCTCAAACCGCGGATTCCCTGGAAACACCATATATTTT.

This rearrangement joins TRBV28 to TRBJ2-7, with D unresolved. V was shortened by 1 base and J by 3 bases, with 4 bases between the two germline ends. The CDR3 runs 12 residues. The germline CDR1 and CDR2 sequences are MDHEN and SYDVKM. The CDR3 loop reads CASSLFIYEQYF. The CDR3, as DNA: TGTGCCAGCAGTTTATTCATCTACGAGCAGTACTTC.

This clone was seen once. V gene TRBV12-5 combines with J gene TRBJ2-3; D remains unclear. This CDR3 region has 13 residues. Between the trimmed V and J ends, which lost 7 bases and 0 bases, there was a span of 8 bases. CDR1 LGHNT and CDR2 FRNRAP come from the germline V gene. In DNA, the CDR3 is TGTGCTAGTGCCCTTTGGAGCACAGATACGCAGTATTTT. Its protein is CASALWSTDTQYF.

The sample holds one count of this clone. The chain recombines TRBV7-2 with TRBJ2-5; D assignment may be TRBD1 or TRBD2 (5 bases each). Trimming removed 4 bases at V and 6 bases at J, with 15 bases between. Germline assignment: CDR1 SGHTA and CDR2 FQGNSA. The CDR3 runs to 14 residues. The CDR3 nucleotides read TGTGCCAGCAGCTCCTACGGGACCCCGCAGACCCAGTACTTC. Translating it yields CASSSYGTPQTQYF.